The 5 T cell receptor beta chains below were found in one sample sequenced in a study of blood T cell dynamics during melanoma immunotherapy. Assay used: immunoSEQ multiplex PCR; TCRdb lists only in-frame clones, some missing. Altogether 6,600 or so clones are present, less than 85% being singletons, with the ten largest covering under 30%. Time point here: pre-treatment baseline. This specimen consisted of blood, obtained from a patient treated with checkpoint blockade. These receptors were taken from a human donor with melanoma.

The rearrangement joins TRBV6-5 to TRBJ1-4; TRBD1 matches at 7 bases. The CDR3 length is 14 residues. Germline V CDR1 and CDR2: MNHEY, SVGAGI. The V segment lost 6 bases and the J segment 8 bases; nucleotides outside the gene matches: 9. CDR3 nucleotides: TGTGCCAGCAGCTTAGACAGGGTTCGGGAAAAACTGTTTTTT. Protein: CASSLDRVREKLFF.

V and J are TRBV9 and TRBJ1-4; D possibly corresponds to TRBD1 (6 bases). CDR1 SGDLS and CDR2 YYNGEE come from the germline V gene. V gave up 1 base and J gave up 4 bases, with 17 bases separating them. The CDR3 has 17 residues. CDR3 sequence: CASSVSLGTQNNEKLFF. CDR3 DNA sequence: TGTGCCAGCAGCGTAAGTTTGGGGACACAAAATAATGAAAAACTGTTTTTT. Drawing the rest from reference TRBV9 and TRBJ1-4, the complete variable domain is DSGVTQTPKHLITATGQRVTLRCSPRSGDLSVYWYQQSLDQGLQFLIQYYNGEERAKGNILERFSAQQFPDLHSELNLSSLELGDSALYFCASSVSLGTQNNEKLFFGSGTQLSVL.

The chain links TRBV6-1 to TRBJ1-5; 10 nucleotides match TRBD1. Germline V gives CDR1 MNHNS, CDR2 SASEGT. The V gene end was trimmed by 3 bases and the J gene end by 6 bases; junction bases not matched to a gene: 5. The CDR3 consists of 15 residues. The DNA of the CDR3 is TGTGCCAGCAGTGAGGAGGACAGGGGGGCTCAGCCCCAGCATTTT. It yields the protein CASSEEDRGAQPQHF.

The V gene is TRBV29-1, the J gene TRBJ2-7, with D perhaps matching TRBD1 (6 bases). The CDR3 is made up of 14 amino acids. Germline V gene lookup returns CDR1 SQVTM and CDR2 ANQGSEA. Trimming shortened V by 1 base and J by 3 bases, and 13 bases separated the two germline ends. The CDR3 DNA reads TGCAGCGTTGAAGTGGGAACAGGGAGCTACGAGCAGTACTTC. It is translated as CSVEVGTGSYEQYF.

The chain couples TRBV14 to TRBJ1-4, with D unresolved. The germline V and J ends were trimmed by 1 base and 1 base, with 7 bases remaining between them. The V gene's germline CDR1 is SGHDN and CDR2 FVKESK. The CDR3 consists of 15 residues. The CDR3 DNA reads as TGTGCCAGCAGCCAAGGTGTGGTAACTAATGAAAAACTGTTTTTT. It yields the protein CASSQGVVTNEKLFF. Using reference TRBV14 and TRBJ1-4 for the parts outside the CDR3, the full variable domain is EAGVTQFPSHSVIEKGQTVTLRCDPISGHDNLYWYRRVMGKEIKFLLHFVKESKQDESGMPNNRFLAERTGGTYSTLKVQPAELEDSGVYFCASSQGVVTNEKLFFGSGTQLSVL.